These T cell receptor beta chains were read from a single sample in a study of response to subunit inactivated influenza vaccine. TCRdb re-derived calls from the RT-PCR reads in MiXCR, one entry per CDR3 protein. The data contain about 480,000 distinct CDR3 sequences, 25% of them singletons. The sequencing here drew on CD4+ T cells sorted from PBMCs, taken more than 4 days after vaccination. These receptor sequences come from a man in his forties or fifties who received an inactivated influenza vaccine. Each CDR3 is given with its conserved first and last residue. The D gene is left open where the match is weak. Size tells how often a clone was seen (once, few, many) or the class of an expanded clone, and some rows leave it out.

J gene: TRBJ2-3
V gene: TRBV15
D gene: NA
clone size: NA
CDR3 DNA: TGTGCCACCAGCAACGACAGGATAGATACGCAGTATTTT
CDR3 protein: CATSNDRIDTQYF

J gene: TRBJ2-3
V gene: TRBV24-1
D gene: NA
clone size: NA
CDR3 DNA: TGTGCCACCAGTGATTTCGCGACCGGGAGAAGAGCCCATACGCAGTATTTT
CDR3 protein: CATSDFATGRRAHTQYF

J gene: TRBJ1-2
V gene: TRBV7-2
D gene: NA
clone size: many
CDR3 DNA: TGTGCCAGCAGCTTAGACAAGGGCTACACCTTC
CDR3 protein: CASSLDKGYTF

J gene: TRBJ2-2
V gene: TRBV11-1
D gene: NA
clone size: NA
CDR3 DNA: TGTGCCAGCAGCTTAATACGATCATGGGGCCCGAACACCGGGGAGCTGTTTTTT
CDR3 protein: CASSLIRSWGPNTGELFF

J gene: TRBJ2-2
V gene: TRBV28
D gene: NA
clone size: NA
CDR3 DNA: TGTGCCAGCAATGAGGGGGGAGGAAACACCGGGGAGCTGTTTTTT
CDR3 protein: CASNEGGGNTGELFF

J gene: TRBJ1-1
V gene: TRBV7-2
D gene: NA
clone size: NA
CDR3 DNA: TGTGCCAGCAGCTCGGGGTCTGAAGCTTTCTTT
CDR3 protein: CASSSGSEAFF

J gene: TRBJ1-1
V gene: TRBV19
D gene: NA
clone size: NA
CDR3 DNA: TGTGCCAGTAGTATAGATCACGTGTCAGCGAACACTGAAGCTTTCTTT
CDR3 protein: CASSIDHVSANTEAFF

J gene: TRBJ2-2
V gene: TRBV29-1
D gene: NA
clone size: few
CDR3 DNA: TGCAGCGTTGGGGGGAGTACTCCTAGTAGTACCGGGGAGCTGTTTTTT
CDR3 protein: CSVGGSTPSSTGELFF

J gene: TRBJ2-1
V gene: TRBV11-2
D gene: NA
clone size: NA
CDR3 DNA: TGTGCCAGCAGCTTAGTAAAGGAATCCAATGAGCAGTTCTTC
CDR3 protein: CASSLVKESNEQFF

J gene: TRBJ2-3
V gene: TRBV6-1
D gene: NA
clone size: NA
CDR3 DNA: TGTGCCAGGGAGAGAGACACCCACACAGATACGCAGTATTTT
CDR3 protein: CARERDTHTDTQYF

J gene: TRBJ1-4
V gene: TRBV7-9
D gene: NA
clone size: few
CDR3 DNA: TGTGCCAGCAGCTTAGAATCTACCGCAACTAATGAAAAACTGTTTTTT
CDR3 protein: CASSLESTATNEKLFF

J gene: TRBJ1-1
V gene: TRBV20-1
D gene: TRBD1
clone size: NA
CDR3 DNA: TGCAGTGCTCAAGGGGGCTTGGACACTGAAGCTTTCTTT
CDR3 protein: CSAQGGLDTEAFF

J gene: TRBJ2-2
V gene: TRBV11-1
D gene: NA
clone size: NA
CDR3 DNA: TGTGCCAGCACCCCGGCAGCTACGGACACCGGGGAGCTGTTTTTT
CDR3 protein: CASTPAATDTGELFF

J gene: TRBJ2-2
V gene: TRBV7-9
D gene: TRBD1
clone size: few
CDR3 DNA: TGTGCCAGCAACGACAGGGGTGGGACCGGGGAGCTGTTTTTT
CDR3 protein: CASNDRGGTGELFF

J gene: TRBJ2-3
V gene: TRBV4-3
D gene: NA
clone size: NA
CDR3 DNA: TGCGCCAGCAGCCAAGAAGGGGCCCCGGCAGATACGCAGTATTTT
CDR3 protein: CASSQEGAPADTQYF

J gene: TRBJ2-3
V gene: TRBV20-1
D gene: NA
clone size: once
CDR3 DNA: TGCAGTGCTTGGTGGTCTACCACAGATACGCAGTATTTT
CDR3 protein: CSAWWSTTDTQYF

J gene: TRBJ2-1
V gene: TRBV6-5
D gene: TRBD2
clone size: few
CDR3 DNA: TGTGCCAGCAGGGGACTAGCCGATGAGCAGTTCTTC
CDR3 protein: CASRGLADEQFF

J gene: TRBJ1-2
V gene: TRBV5-5
D gene: NA
clone size: NA
CDR3 DNA: TGTGCCAGCAGCCTCCGGGATTTTAACTATGGCTACACCTTC
CDR3 protein: CASSLRDFNYGYTF

J gene: TRBJ1-2
V gene: TRBV5-1
D gene: NA
clone size: many
CDR3 DNA: TGCGCCAGCAGCCAAGGGAACTATGGCTACACCTTC
CDR3 protein: CASSQGNYGYTF

J gene: TRBJ2-7
V gene: TRBV5-1
D gene: TRBD2
clone size: few
CDR3 DNA: TGCGCCAGCAGCCCGGAGGGACTAGCGCGGCAGTACTTC
CDR3 protein: CASSPEGLARQYF

J gene: TRBJ1-4
V gene: TRBV5-1
D gene: NA
clone size: NA
CDR3 DNA: TGCGCCAGCGGCCGTGCAGGGATGGATGAAAAACTGTTTTTT
CDR3 protein: CASGRAGMDEKLFF

J gene: TRBJ2-1
V gene: TRBV7-2
D gene: TRBD2
clone size: NA
CDR3 DNA: TGTGCCAGCAGCCCTAGGGGACTAGCGGGAGTTTTTCTTGAGCAGTTCTTC
CDR3 protein: CASSPRGLAGVFLEQFF

J gene: TRBJ2-7
V gene: TRBV7-8
D gene: TRBD1
clone size: few
CDR3 DNA: TGTGCCAGCAGCTTAGCGGGTGGGACAGGGGGCTTTCCCTACGAGCAGTACTTC
CDR3 protein: CASSLAGGTGGFPYEQYF

J gene: TRBJ2-5
V gene: TRBV6-1
D gene: NA
clone size: few
CDR3 DNA: TGTGCCAGCAGCATCAGGGTTGAGGAGACCCAGTACTTC
CDR3 protein: CASSIRVEETQYF

J gene: TRBJ2-2
V gene: TRBV4-3
D gene: NA
clone size: few
CDR3 DNA: TGCGCCAGCAGGCGGGACAGGAACACCGGGGAGCTGTTTTTT
CDR3 protein: CASRRDRNTGELFF

J gene: TRBJ2-7
V gene: TRBV18
D gene: NA
clone size: NA
CDR3 DNA: TGTGCCAGCTCACCGCCGTCCGGGGATTTCGAGCAGTACTTC
CDR3 protein: CASSPPSGDFEQYF

J gene: TRBJ2-3
V gene: TRBV5-6
D gene: NA
clone size: NA
CDR3 DNA: TGTGCCAGCAGCTTGGCTCTGAGGACAGATACGCAGTATTTT
CDR3 protein: CASSLALRTDTQYF

J gene: TRBJ2-1
V gene: TRBV12-3/TRBV12-4
D gene: NA
clone size: NA
CDR3 DNA: TGTGCCAGCAGTTTAGGGGGCGCGGCTAGATACAATGAGCAGTTCTTC
CDR3 protein: CASSLGGAARYNEQFF

J gene: TRBJ2-3
V gene: TRBV11-2
D gene: TRBD2
clone size: NA
CDR3 DNA: TGTGCCAGCAGCCCCCTGGCGGGGGGGCCCCCAGATACGCAGTATTTT
CDR3 protein: CASSPLAGGPPDTQYF

J gene: TRBJ2-1
V gene: TRBV7-8
D gene: NA
clone size: NA
CDR3 DNA: TGTGCCAGCAGCCAGATAAAGAACAATGAGCAGTTCTTC
CDR3 protein: CASSQIKNNEQFF

J gene: TRBJ2-2
V gene: TRBV5-1
D gene: NA
clone size: NA
CDR3 DNA: TGCGCCAGCAGCCGCCTGACAGGAGATAACACCGGGGAGCTGTTTTTT
CDR3 protein: CASSRLTGDNTGELFF

J gene: TRBJ2-5
V gene: TRBV29-1
D gene: NA
clone size: few
CDR3 DNA: TGCAGCGTAGGGGGAAGCGGGGTCACCAGAGAGACCCAGTACTTC
CDR3 protein: CSVGGSGVTRETQYF

J gene: TRBJ2-5
V gene: TRBV18
D gene: TRBD2
clone size: NA
CDR3 DNA: TGTGCCAGCTCACCTGGACTAGCCTCAGGGGACCAGTACTTC
CDR3 protein: CASSPGLASGDQYF

J gene: TRBJ1-1
V gene: TRBV29-1
D gene: NA
clone size: NA
CDR3 DNA: TGCAGCGTTGCTAGGAATTGGAACACTGAAGCTTTCTTT
CDR3 protein: CSVARNWNTEAFF

J gene: TRBJ2-1
V gene: TRBV21-1
D gene: NA
clone size: NA
CDR3 DNA: TGTGCCAGCAGCAAAGTAGAGGTAGCCGAGCAGTTCTTC
CDR3 protein: CASSKVEVAEQFF

J gene: TRBJ1-1
V gene: TRBV12-3/TRBV12-4
D gene: NA
clone size: few
CDR3 DNA: TGTGCCAGCAGTTGGGCAGGGAAGGACACTGAAGCTTTCTTT
CDR3 protein: CASSWAGKDTEAFF

J gene: TRBJ2-1
V gene: TRBV6-2/TRBV6-3
D gene: NA
clone size: few
CDR3 DNA: TGTGCCAGCAGTAGGCAAACGGGACCCGGGGTTAATGAGCAGTTCTTC
CDR3 protein: CASSRQTGPGVNEQFF

J gene: TRBJ2-5
V gene: TRBV5-1
D gene: NA
clone size: NA
CDR3 DNA: TGCGCCAGCAGAGCAGGGAGTTCGGAAGAGACCCAGTACTTC
CDR3 protein: CASRAGSSEETQYF

J gene: TRBJ2-7
V gene: TRBV18
D gene: NA
clone size: NA
CDR3 DNA: TGTGCCAGCTCACGGGACATGGGATACGAGCAGTACTTC
CDR3 protein: CASSRDMGYEQYF

J gene: TRBJ2-5
V gene: TRBV20-1
D gene: NA
clone size: NA
CDR3 DNA: TGCAGTGCTTACGGGACACATCAAGAGACCCAGTACTTC
CDR3 protein: CSAYGTHQETQYF

J gene: TRBJ2-7
V gene: TRBV6-2/TRBV6-3
D gene: TRBD1
clone size: NA
CDR3 DNA: TGTGCCAGCACCGACAGGGGGGAGGATTCCTACGAGCAGTACTTC
CDR3 protein: CASTDRGEDSYEQYF

J gene: TRBJ2-7
V gene: TRBV29-1
D gene: NA
clone size: many
CDR3 DNA: TGCAGCGTTGGGACAGCGGGCGAGCAGTACTTC
CDR3 protein: CSVGTAGEQYF

J gene: TRBJ2-5
V gene: TRBV6-5
D gene: NA
clone size: few
CDR3 DNA: TGTGCCAGCAGTTACCGGCAAGAGACCCAGTACTTC
CDR3 protein: CASSYRQETQYF

J gene: TRBJ2-7
V gene: TRBV5-1
D gene: NA
clone size: few
CDR3 DNA: TGCGCCAGCAGCCCGCCACCGGGCGAGCAGTACTTC
CDR3 protein: CASSPPPGEQYF

J gene: TRBJ2-1
V gene: TRBV18
D gene: TRBD2
clone size: few
CDR3 DNA: TGTGCCAGCTCACCGGGCGGGACTAGCGGGAGTGGTGAGCAGTTCTTC
CDR3 protein: CASSPGGTSGSGEQFF